Presented here are 8 T cell receptor beta chains from one specimen sequenced in a study of blood T cell repertoires in COVID-19. Assay used: immunoSEQ multiplex PCR; TCRdb lists only in-frame clones, some missing. The sample yields over 150,000 clones, 80% to 90% seen once. The material sequenced was PBMCs or T cells enriched from blood (not recorded which). These receptors originate from a woman between 18 and 29 years old who had recovered from COVID-19.

V is TRBV5-1 and J is TRBJ2-7, with 7 bases fitting TRBD1. The CDR3 is made up of 15 amino acids. V gave up 4 bases and J gave up 0 bases; unmatched junction bases: 7. The germline gives CDR1 SGHRS, CDR2 YFSETQ. CDR3 nucleotide sequence: TGCGCCAGCAGCCGACAGGGAGCCCTCTCCTACGAGCAGTACTTC. Protein product: CASSRQGALSYEQYF.

The chain joins TRBV5-1 to TRBJ2-1, with TRBD1 matching over 10 bases. CDR1 is SGHRS and CDR2 is YFSETQ in the germline V gene. The junction had 8 bases not matched to a gene; V was cut back by 3 bases and J by 5 bases. The CDR3 totals 16 residues. CDR3 loop: CASSSMGQGRDNEQFF. In nucleotides, the CDR3 is TGCGCCAGCAGCTCGATGGGACAGGGGAGGGACAATGAGCAGTTCTTC.

V and J are TRBV18 and TRBJ1-1, with D perhaps TRBD1 (6 bases). V dropped 3 bases and J dropped 0 bases, with 11 bases sitting between them. This CDR3 region has 15 residues. CDR1 KGHSH and CDR2 LQKENI come from the germline V gene. CDR3 loop: CASSPGQRMNTEAFF. For the CDR3, the DNA is TGTGCCAGCTCACCCGGACAGCGCATGAACACTGAAGCTTTCTTT.

V usage is TRBV4-2 and J usage is TRBJ1-4, with unresolved D. The CDR3 extends over 15 amino acids. Germline V gene sequence: CDR1 LGHNA, CDR2 YNFKEQ. V lost 4 bases and J lost 0, with 9 bases in between. The CDR3 sequence is CASSLAGATNEKLFF. CDR3 DNA: TGTGCCAGCAGCCTCGCCGGGGCAACTAATGAAAAACTGTTTTTT.

The chain joins TRBV28 to TRBJ1-2; D not certain. Between the trimmed V and J ends, which lost 3 bases and 4 bases, there was a span of 9 bases. CDR1 and CDR2 (germline): MDHEN, SYDVKM. The CDR3 is 13 residues long. This chain's CDR3 is CASSFGGSYGYTF. CDR3 coding DNA: TGTGCCAGCAGTTTCGGCGGTTCCTATGGCTACACCTTC.

V usage is TRBV11-2 and J usage is TRBJ2-5, with 7 bases lining up with TRBD1. This CDR3 is 16 amino acids long. The trim removed 1 base at V and 2 bases at J, leaving 7 bases unmatched. Germline values: CDR1 SGHAT, CDR2 FQNNGV. The DNA for the CDR3 is TGTGCCAGCAGCTTAGGGGAACAGGGGTATCAAGAGACCCAGTACTTC. It codes for CASSLGEQGYQETQYF.

This sequence joins TRBV5-5 and TRBJ1-1; no definite D call. This CDR3 spans 12 amino acids. The V end lost 3 bases, the J end lost 11 bases, and 14 bases lay between the germline ends. CDR1 is SGHKS, CDR2 YYEKEE, per germline (reference sequence). The CDR3 here is CASSSINGRAFF. The CDR3, as DNA: TGTGCCAGCAGCTCTATAAATGGGAGGGCTTTCTTT.

V is TRBV28 and J is TRBJ1-2; D possibly corresponds to TRBD1 (6 bases). This CDR3 is built from 14 residues. V lost 6 bases and J lost 4, with 15 bases in between. The germline CDR1 and CDR2 sequences are MDHEN and SYDVKM. In DNA form, the CDR3 reads TGTGCCAGCAGAGCTCCCGACAGGTCCTATGGCTACACCTTC. Its translation is CASRAPDRSYGYTF.